This TCR beta chain was recovered during a study of blood T cell repertoires in COVID-19 (dated by TCRdb to the early 2020s). In terms of the full investigation: Samples covering the acute and convalescent phases of COVID-19 were provided by collaborators in the United States, Italy and Spain. Deeply sampled blood TCRbeta repertoires from subjects exposed to, actively infected with, or recovered from COVID-19 were included in the dataset. The repertoires were released in a freely available public database intended as a resource for research on the immune response to SARS-CoV-2. The material from the prospective study consisted of cDNA or gDNA derived from T cells, B-cell-depleted T cells, or PBMCs. Nearly every sample came with metadata listing a de-identified subject ID, COVID-19 status, age in years and sex. HLA class I and class II types, where available, came from metadata supplied by the sample provider rather than from assay-based typing. The samples were drawn from the first 160 participants of the ongoing ImmuneRACE study and from some 1,300 subjects provided by 6 global collaborators.

Each collaborating institution followed its own protocols to collect whole blood in K2EDTA tubes. For TCRbeta analysis, collaborators shipped samples as frozen whole blood, isolated PBMCs, or DNA extracted from either of those sample types. This clone was detected only a few times. Its cognate antigen has yet to be identified. Base qualities are not at hand, and no much larger clone is one base apart. Via the germline V gene, CDR1 is KGHDR and CDR2 SFDVKD. V lost 5 bases and J lost 7 bases; the stretch between them is 8 bases long. The CDR3 runs 12 residues from the cysteine to the phenylalanine. The entry retains the CDR3 DNA only, 36 bases that are in frame from base 1. TCRbeta CDR3 regions were amplified from genomic DNA by means of the immunoSEQ Assay, a bias-controlled multiplex PCR. Regarding the original processing steps: The number of nucleated cells in each sample was estimated by amplification of reference gene primers within the assay. To quantify the absolute abundance of each unique TCRbeta CDR3 rearrangement, sequence reads were collapsed and filtered. For each sample, productive Simpson clonality was calculated as the square root of Simpson's diversity index over productive rearrangements. Drawn from immuneACCESS, this table holds only the in-frame rearrangements with V and J called that TCRdb kept. Clones are partly lost; checked studies trace under half to an unresolved V gene and leave the rest unexplained. V and J calls and clone size follow that table, whereas D and trimming were derived from the DNA. This sample comprises about 380,000 clones, 85% of them detected only once. The ten largest make up about 3.6% of the sample.

Findings and caveats that apply to the study as a whole: The amount of clinical and demographic metadata varied by source and participant and was provided uncurated.

This TCR came from a woman aged 18-29 years with acute or convalescent COVID-19. Sequenced: peripheral blood. This chain is built from TRBV24-1 and TRBJ1-5; no D gene is confidently identified. The DNA reads as follows: TGTGCCACCAGTGCCAGCGGGCAGCCCCAGCATTTT. Translated, this gives CATSASGQPQHF.